These T cell receptor beta chains were read from a single sample in a study of CD8 T cells in ankylosing spondylitis. TCRdb re-called the 5' RACE reads through MiXCR, storing one row per CDR3 protein. Of around 230,000 distinct CDR3 sequences detected, less than 10% appear once; the ten largest clones hold approximately 6.3%. The sample consisted of blood, either unsorted or a sorted T cell fraction (not recorded which). The origin of the receptors is a male donor with ankylosing spondylitis or in good health (not recorded which). CDR3s include the opening cysteine and the closing phenylalanine or tryptophan. Each record gives: V gene, clone size, D gene, J gene, CDR3 protein, CDR3 DNA. D genes are given only for firm matches. The size entry is marked missing in some rows and otherwise reads once, few, many or a size class.

V gene: TRBV5-1; clone size: many; D gene: NA; J gene: TRBJ2-1; CDR3 protein: CASSRGADYEQFF; CDR3 DNA: TGCGCCAGCAGTCGGGGGGCTGATTATGAGCAGTTCTTC
V gene: TRBV6-2/TRBV6-3; clone size: many; D gene: NA; J gene: TRBJ2-7; CDR3 protein: CASSYIPLYEQYF; CDR3 DNA: TGTGCCAGCAGTTACATCCCCCTCTACGAGCAGTACTTC
V gene: TRBV12-3/TRBV12-4; clone size: many; D gene: NA; J gene: TRBJ2-4; CDR3 protein: CASSLAAGLKNIQYF; CDR3 DNA: TGTGCCAGCAGTTTAGCGGCGGGGTTGAAAAACATTCAGTACTTC
V gene: TRBV19; clone size: few; D gene: NA; J gene: TRBJ2-1; CDR3 protein: CASSTQRSQFF; CDR3 DNA: TGTGCCAGTAGTACCCAGCGGTCCCAGTTCTTC
V gene: TRBV18; clone size: many; D gene: NA; J gene: TRBJ2-4; CDR3 protein: CASFAPGGHQYF; CDR3 DNA: TGTGCCAGCTTCGCCCCCGGGGGACATCAGTACTTC
V gene: TRBV25-1; clone size: many; D gene: NA; J gene: TRBJ1-3; CDR3 protein: CASSESGGNTIYF; CDR3 DNA: TGTGCCAGCAGTGAATCTGGAGGAAACACCATATATTTT
V gene: TRBV29-1; clone size: many; D gene: TRBD2; J gene: TRBJ2-1; CDR3 protein: CSVSGTSGSNEQFF; CDR3 DNA: TGCAGCGTCTCCGGGACTAGCGGGAGTAATGAGCAGTTCTTC
V gene: TRBV5-1; clone size: many; D gene: NA; J gene: TRBJ2-2; CDR3 protein: CASSLKGPAGELFF; CDR3 DNA: TGCGCCAGCAGCTTAAAGGGCCCAGCCGGGGAGCTGTTTTTT
V gene: TRBV20-1; clone size: many; D gene: NA; J gene: TRBJ1-2; CDR3 protein: CSAWDTNYGYTF; CDR3 DNA: TGCAGTGCTTGGGACACGAACTATGGCTACACCTTC
V gene: TRBV9; clone size: many; D gene: TRBD2; J gene: TRBJ2-2; CDR3 protein: CASSANPPSGGDGGELFF; CDR3 DNA: TGTGCCAGCAGCGCAAATCCCCCTAGCGGGGGGGATGGCGGGGAGCTGTTTTTT
V gene: TRBV3-1; clone size: many; D gene: NA; J gene: TRBJ2-1; CDR3 protein: CASSSQGTNEQFF; CDR3 DNA: TGTGCCAGCAGCTCACAGGGAACCAATGAGCAGTTCTTC
V gene: TRBV19; clone size: many; D gene: TRBD1; J gene: TRBJ1-5; CDR3 protein: CASSMGQGAGQPQHF; CDR3 DNA: TGTGCCAGTAGTATGGGACAGGGGGCCGGTCAGCCCCAGCATTTT
V gene: TRBV5-1; clone size: many; D gene: NA; J gene: TRBJ2-7; CDR3 protein: CASSLGDNKADLYEQYF; CDR3 DNA: TGCGCCAGCAGCTTGGGGGACAATAAAGCAGACCTCTACGAGCAGTACTTC
V gene: TRBV5-1; clone size: many; D gene: NA; J gene: TRBJ2-7; CDR3 protein: CASSLGRETYEQYF; CDR3 DNA: TGCGCCAGCAGCTTGGGTCGGGAGACCTACGAGCAGTACTTC
V gene: TRBV11-2; clone size: few; D gene: TRBD2; J gene: TRBJ2-7; CDR3 protein: CASSFLAGPYEQYF; CDR3 DNA: TGTGCCAGCAGCTTTCTAGCGGGCCCCTACGAGCAGTACTTC
V gene: TRBV7-6; clone size: many; D gene: NA; J gene: TRBJ1-3; CDR3 protein: CASSLHQGGSGNTIYF; CDR3 DNA: TGTGCCAGCAGCTTACATCAGGGTGGCTCTGGAAACACCATATATTTT
V gene: TRBV7-8; clone size: many; D gene: NA; J gene: TRBJ1-5; CDR3 protein: CASSLAPREGRQPQHF; CDR3 DNA: TGTGCCAGCAGCTTAGCGCCCCGGGAAGGCAGACAGCCCCAGCATTTT
V gene: TRBV12-3/TRBV12-4; clone size: many; D gene: TRBD2; J gene: TRBJ2-7; CDR3 protein: CASRLRAGLAYEQYF; CDR3 DNA: TGTGCCAGCAGACTTCGGGCGGGACTAGCATACGAGCAGTACTTC
V gene: TRBV29-1; clone size: many; D gene: NA; J gene: TRBJ1-2; CDR3 protein: CSVEQGISGGYTF; CDR3 DNA: TGCAGCGTTGAACAGGGCATTTCAGGAGGCTACACCTTC
V gene: TRBV27; clone size: many; D gene: NA; J gene: TRBJ1-6; CDR3 protein: CASRMEGPFVSPLHF; CDR3 DNA: TGTGCCAGCAGAATGGAGGGTCCTTTCGTTTCACCCCTCCACTTT
V gene: TRBV11-1; clone size: many; D gene: NA; J gene: TRBJ2-4; CDR3 protein: CASSPDGGRRGTKNIQYF; CDR3 DNA: TGTGCCAGCAGTCCCGATGGAGGGAGGAGGGGAACCAAAAACATTCAGTACTTC
V gene: TRBV6-1; clone size: NA; D gene: NA; J gene: TRBJ2-1; CDR3 protein: CASYRGLKGDEQFF; CDR3 DNA: TGTGCCAGCTACCGGGGCCTCAAGGGCGATGAGCAGTTCTTC
V gene: TRBV20-1; clone size: many; D gene: TRBD1; J gene: TRBJ1-4; CDR3 protein: CSASRMRGRGEKLFF; CDR3 DNA: TGCAGTGCTTCCCGTATGAGGGGGCGAGGGGAAAAACTGTTTTTT
V gene: TRBV20-1; clone size: many; D gene: NA; J gene: TRBJ2-7; CDR3 protein: CSARWGADGEQYF; CDR3 DNA: TGCAGTGCTAGATGGGGCGCGGACGGCGAGCAGTACTTC
V gene: TRBV7-2; clone size: many; D gene: NA; J gene: TRBJ2-3; CDR3 protein: CASSFGTGVGTQYF; CDR3 DNA: TGTGCCAGCAGCTTCGGGACGGGGGTTGGGACGCAGTATTTT
V gene: TRBV3-1; clone size: many; D gene: NA; J gene: TRBJ1-3; CDR3 protein: CASSQAGGGGNTIYF; CDR3 DNA: TGTGCCAGCAGCCAGGCTGGGGGCGGTGGAAACACCATATATTTT
V gene: TRBV30; clone size: many; D gene: NA; J gene: TRBJ2-2; CDR3 protein: CAWLTKGLTGELFF; CDR3 DNA: TGTGCCTGGCTGACCAAGGGGCTCACCGGGGAGCTGTTTTTT
V gene: TRBV23-1; clone size: NA; D gene: TRBD1; J gene: TRBJ2-3; CDR3 protein: CASSQGQEATDTQYF; CDR3 DNA: TGCGCCAGCAGTCAAGGACAGGAGGCTACAGATACGCAGTATTTT
V gene: TRBV7-2; clone size: many; D gene: TRBD2; J gene: TRBJ2-1; CDR3 protein: CASSLLAGNTNNEQFF; CDR3 DNA: TGTGCCAGCAGCCTCCTAGCGGGTAACACTAACAATGAGCAGTTCTTC
V gene: TRBV9; clone size: many; D gene: NA; J gene: TRBJ2-2; CDR3 protein: CASSVEGTGELFF; CDR3 DNA: TGTGCCAGCAGCGTAGAAGGCACTGGGGAGCTGTTTTTT
V gene: TRBV20-1; clone size: many; D gene: NA; J gene: TRBJ2-7; CDR3 protein: CSATRELYEQYF; CDR3 DNA: TGCAGTGCTACTCGGGAGCTCTACGAGCAGTACTTC
V gene: TRBV29-1; clone size: many; D gene: NA; J gene: TRBJ1-1; CDR3 protein: CSVQGPEAFF; CDR3 DNA: TGCAGCGTGCAGGGACCTGAAGCTTTCTTT
V gene: TRBV20-1; clone size: many; D gene: TRBD2; J gene: TRBJ2-1; CDR3 protein: CSARDGLAGGVEQFF; CDR3 DNA: TGCAGTGCTAGAGACGGACTAGCGGGAGGGGTTGAGCAGTTCTTC
V gene: TRBV5-1; clone size: many; D gene: NA; J gene: TRBJ1-6; CDR3 protein: CASSASNSPLHF; CDR3 DNA: TGCGCCAGCAGCGCCTCTAATTCACCCCTCCACTTT
V gene: TRBV14; clone size: many; D gene: NA; J gene: TRBJ1-2; CDR3 protein: CASSHRDSRGYTF; CDR3 DNA: TGTGCCAGCAGCCACCGGGATAGTCGGGGCTACACCTTC
V gene: TRBV6-1; clone size: many; D gene: TRBD1; J gene: TRBJ2-1; CDR3 protein: CASSEVKGQGKNEQFF; CDR3 DNA: TGTGCCAGCAGTGAAGTGAAAGGACAGGGCAAGAATGAGCAGTTCTTC